The 17 T cell receptor beta chains below come from one sample, sequenced in a study of cytotoxic CD8 clonotypes in ibrutinib-treated CLL. Some clones are missing from TCRdb's copy, which holds only in-frame ones; the method was immunoSEQ multiplex PCR. The table includes fewer than 100,000 clones, about 85% detected once. Sample: PBMCs, taken after 12 months of ibrutinib treatment. These receptors all stem from a human donor with chronic lymphocytic leukemia.

V and J are TRBV28 and TRBJ2-5, with 9 positions matching TRBD1. This CDR3 comprises 16 residues. Germline lookup yields CDR1 MDHEN and CDR2 SYDVKM. V lost 5 bases and J lost 3; bases outside the gene matches: 10. In DNA form, the CDR3 reads TGTGCCAGCAGTCCCAGGACAGGGGCTGAAAAAGAGACCCAGTACTTC. It yields the protein CASSPRTGAEKETQYF.

The CDR3 bases are TGTGCCAGCAGTTCTGGGACAAACTATGGCTACACCTTC. Amino acid sequence: CASSSGTNYGYTF. The V and J genes are TRBV28 and TRBJ1-2; TRBD1 might be the D (6 bases). Trimming pared 4 bases from V and 2 bases from J, leaving 8 bases between. This CDR3 is built from 13 residues. Germline V lookup: CDR1 MDHEN, CDR2 SYDVKM.

The gene calls are TRBV7-2 and TRBJ1-5, with D possibly matching TRBD1 (5 bases). The V and J ends lost 5 bases and 0 bases respectively, with 11 bases between them. The CDR3 totals 15 residues. Germline V gene sequence: CDR1 SGHTA, CDR2 FQGNSA. The CDR3 region has the DNA TGTGCCAGCAGCCAGGCGGGGGTTAGCAATCAGCCCCAGCATTTT. Residues: CASSQAGVSNQPQHF.

CDR3 loop: CASSVGGYPQFF. The DNA for the CDR3 is TGTGCCAGCAGCGTAGGCGGGTACCCGCAGTTCTTC. V and J are TRBV9 and TRBJ2-1; TRBD2 is a possible D gene (5 bases). V lost 0 bases and J lost 12, with 10 bases in between. CDR1 is SGDLS and CDR2 is YYNGEE in the germline V gene. The CDR3 totals 12 residues.

The chain employs TRBV18 and TRBJ2-1, with D hard to call. The CDR3 has 13 residues. Germline V lookup: CDR1 KGHSH, CDR2 LQKENI. V lost 3 bases, J lost 6 bases, and 9 bases lay in between. The CDR3 coding sequence is TGTGCCAGCTCACCGTCGGCCCTCAATGAGCAGTTCTTC. It yields the protein CASSPSALNEQFF.

The chain carries TRBV4-1 and TRBJ2-1; 8 bases map to TRBD2. Germline values: CDR1 MGHRA, CDR2 YSYEKL. Unmatched junction bases numbered 14, after V lost 0 bases and J lost 7 bases. The CDR3 runs to 18 residues. CDR3: CASSQDPAQRGSGNEQFF. CDR3 nucleotides: TGCGCCAGCAGCCAAGATCCGGCCCAGCGGGGGTCGGGAAATGAGCAGTTCTTC.

This clone has just a few counts. This sample includes further DNA sequences coding for the same CDR3. The rearrangement uses TRBV5-1 and TRBJ2-5; D may be TRBD1 or TRBD2 (6 bases each). The CDR3 consists of 14 residues. Trimming stripped 5 bases from V and 4 bases from J, with 15 bases between. CDR1 SGHRS and CDR2 YFSETQ come from the germline V gene. The CDR3 sequence is CASRPGGGRETQYF. CDR3 bases: TGCGCCAGCAGGCCCGGGGGCGGAAGAGAGACCCAGTACTTC.

The V call is TRBV6-6, the J call TRBJ1-3; perhaps TRBD1 as D (5 bases). Germline lookup yields CDR1 MNHNY and CDR2 SVGAGI (reference sequence). The CDR3 extends over 15 amino acids. V was cut by 2 bases and J by 4 bases, with 12 bases left in between. The CDR3 loop is CASSYVGAPGNTIYF. The CDR3 bases are TGTGCCAGCAGTTACGTCGGGGCCCCCGGAAACACCATATATTTT.

This clone was detected only a few times. The chain is built from TRBV19 and TRBJ1-2, with 7 bases fitting TRBD1. The CDR3 has 13 residues. Germline CDR1 reads LNHDA; CDR2 reads SQIVND (reference sequence). The V gene end was trimmed by 10 bases and the J gene end by 0 bases; junction bases not matched to a gene: 5. CDR3 region: CATGGQPNYGYTF. The DNA for the CDR3 is TGTGCCACAGGGGGGCAACCTAACTATGGCTACACCTTC.

The chain couples TRBV5-6 to TRBJ2-2; D might be TRBD1 or TRBD2, each matching 5 bases. V lost 5 bases and J 0 bases, leaving 23 bases between the germline ends. CDR3 size: 19 residues. Germline V lookup: CDR1 SGHDT, CDR2 YYEEEE. CDR3 bases: TGTGCCAGCAGGGATAAAGGGGTCCCCTTGGGAGCGAACACCGGGGAGCTGTTTTTT. Translation: CASRDKGVPLGANTGELFF.

This chain connects TRBV6-6 to TRBJ2-1, with 10 bases lining up with TRBD1. The CDR3 has 15 amino acids. CDR1 and CDR2 from the germline V gene are MNHNY and SVGAGI (reference sequence). Trimming took 4 bases from V and 4 from J; bases not matched to a gene: 4. Written as DNA, the CDR3 is TGTGCCAGCAGTTCCCCGGACAGGGGGTACAATGAGCAGTTCTTC. It translates to CASSSPDRGYNEQFF.

V is TRBV5-1 and J is TRBJ2-5; tentative D call: TRBD1 (7 bases). The CDR3 runs 14 residues. V shed 4 bases and J shed 4 bases, with 14 bases lying between them. Germline loops: CDR1 SGHRS, CDR2 YFSETQ. The CDR3 DNA reads as TGCGCCAGCAGCCTCCAGGGGGGCGGAGAGACCCAGTACTTC. Translated: CASSLQGGGETQYF.

The rearrangement links TRBV5-8 to TRBJ1-5; possible D gene TRBD1, 6 bases. Trimming cost V 4 bases and J 2 bases, with 16 bases left between them. In germline, CDR1 is SGHTS, CDR2 YDEGEE. The CDR3 loop spans 16 amino acids. CDR3 protein: CASSREQGLGNQPQHF. The CDR3 DNA reads TGTGCCAGCAGCCGGGAACAGGGTCTCGGCAATCAGCCCCAGCATTTT.

The J gene is TRBJ2-1, the V gene TRBV11-2; D is uncertain. Per the germline V gene, CDR1 is SGHAT and CDR2 is FQNNGV. Between the trimmed V and J ends, which lost 3 bases and 10 bases, there was a span of 7 bases. This CDR3 contains 11 residues. Here the CDR3 DNA reads TGTGCCAGCAGCTTTGTCGGGGAGCAGTTCTTC. Protein product: CASSFVGEQFF.

The chain recombines TRBV7-2 with TRBJ2-7; 9 nucleotides match TRBD2. The V gene's germline CDR1 is SGHTA and CDR2 FQGNSA. The CDR3 totals 13 residues. With V trimmed by 5 bases and J by 2 bases, 1 base remained unmatched. The chain's CDR3 is CASSRGGAYEQYF. In DNA form, the CDR3 reads TGTGCCAGCAGCCGCGGGGGGGCCTACGAGCAGTACTTC.

J is TRBJ2-5 and V is TRBV14, with 8 bases fitting TRBD1. V shed 3 bases, J shed 7 bases, and the junction held 7 bases outside the gene matches. Germline V gives CDR1 SGHDN, CDR2 FVKESK. The CDR3 runs 14 residues. The DNA for the CDR3 is TGTGCCAGCAGCCAGGGAGCCAGGGGGCGGACCCAGTACTTC. It codes for CASSQGARGRTQYF.

This chain links TRBV5-4 with TRBJ2-7; the match to TRBD1 covers 7 bases. The germline V gene has CDR1 SGHNT and CDR2 YYREEE (reference sequence). This CDR3 contains 15 residues. Germline trimming cut 0 bases from V and 2 bases from J; bases unmatched to any gene: 5. Written as DNA, the CDR3 is TGTGCCAGCAGCTTGGTTAGCCAGGGGGCCTACGAGCAGTACTTC. Translated, it gives CASSLVSQGAYEQYF.